This record looks at one T cell receptor (beta chain) sequence and its context. The assay was immunoSEQ multiplex PCR, and TCRdb's table has in-frame clones only and misses some. The sample has around 15,000 clones; more than 80% are singletons. This sample stems from a study of graft-versus-host responses after intestinal transplantation. CDR1 and CDR2 (germline): LGHNA, YNFKEQ. V was cut by 0 bases and J by 1 base, with 13 bases left in between. The CDR3 contains 16 residues. Once graft tissue had been processed, intraepithelial and lamina propria lymphocytes were released. The genes are TRBV4-2 and TRBJ2-7; D call uncertain. The clonotype was recovered from a human patient who received an intestinal transplant, so some T cells may come from the graft donor. This specimen consisted of ileum tissue, obtained roughly 98 days after intestinal transplant. CDR3 in amino acids: CASSQDPGRSSYEQYF. The CDR3 DNA sequence: TGTGCCAGCAGCCAAGATCCAGGACGCTCGTCCTACGAGCAGTACTTC.